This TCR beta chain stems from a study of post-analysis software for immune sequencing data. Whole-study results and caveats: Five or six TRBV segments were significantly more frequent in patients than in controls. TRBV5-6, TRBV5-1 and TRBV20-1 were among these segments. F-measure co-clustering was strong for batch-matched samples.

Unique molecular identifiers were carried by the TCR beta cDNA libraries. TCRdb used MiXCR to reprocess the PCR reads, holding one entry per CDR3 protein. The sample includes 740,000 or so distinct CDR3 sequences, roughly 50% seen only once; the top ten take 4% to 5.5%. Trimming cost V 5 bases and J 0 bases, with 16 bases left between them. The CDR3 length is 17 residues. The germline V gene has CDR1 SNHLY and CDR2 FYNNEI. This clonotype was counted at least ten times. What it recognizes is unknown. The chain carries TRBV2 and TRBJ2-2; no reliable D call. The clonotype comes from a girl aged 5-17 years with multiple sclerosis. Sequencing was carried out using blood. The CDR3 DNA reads TGTGCCAGCAGTCTCACACAGTCTGACGCGAACACCGGGGAGCTGTTTTTT. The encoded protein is CASSLTQSDANTGELFF.